The T cell receptor (beta chain) described here comes from a study of tumor and adjacent non-tumor tissue in lung cancer. Study details: Samples averaged roughly 4.2 million productive TCRbeta reads each. Study-wide results and caveats: Top 100 clones took a larger repertoire share in normal lung. Tumor tissue had significantly higher TCR diversity than normal lung.

The CDR3 extends over 15 amino acids. Germline V gene lookup returns CDR1 DFQATT and CDR2 SNEGSKA (reference sequence). V was clipped by 2 bases and J by 8 bases, with 21 bases between them. The library came from three nested PCR rounds adapted from ARM-PCR protocols. One entry per CDR3 protein, called by TCRdb with MiXCR from the multiplex PCR reads. Seen here are about 93,000 distinct CDR3 sequences, about 67% observed once, and the top ten hold about 17%. This clonotype was seen ten or more times. The antigen is undetermined. This sample's RNA came from whole unsorted tissue. The sample comprised lung tumor tissue. The TCR sequence derives from a man between 60 and 75 years old with non-small cell lung cancer. The chain combines TRBV20-1 with TRBJ1-2; the D gene is possibly TRBD1 (6 bases). This CDR3 reads CSARTQWPGGIGYTF. Here the CDR3 DNA reads TGCAGTGCTAGAACCCAATGGCCGGGGGGCATCGGCTACACCTTC.